This T cell receptor (beta chain) was identified in a study of shared clonotypes between healthy human individuals. Produced via immunoSEQ multiplex PCR; TCRdb's table is partial and in-frame only. Of 2 million to 2.5 million clones in the sample, less than 95% were seen once. The study's findings and limits: Compared with clonotypes that all four donors shared, non-shared clonotypes had lower generation probabilities.

Of note for this clone: Antigen: not known.

Germline V gene sequence: CDR1 SGHAT, CDR2 FQDESV (reference sequence). The CDR3 runs 16 residues. V shed 7 bases, J shed 2 bases, and the junction held 13 bases outside the gene matches. V is TRBV11-1 and J is TRBJ2-5; TRBD2 agrees at 7 bases. The TCR originated in a man younger than 30 in good health. Some clones in this sample may be carry-over from other donors' samples. Sequenced sample: naive CD4+ T cells from PBMCs. The subset here: CD45RA+ positively selected. CDR3 DNA sequence: TGTGCCAGCACCCGGAGGCGGGGAGGGTCACAAGAGACCCAGTACTTC. It codes for CASTRRRGGSQETQYF.